The subject of this entry is one TCR beta chain. Its specificity is not known. The data stem from a study of T cell responses to AZD1222 COVID-19 vaccine. General study points: Spike-specific TCRs gained breadth and depth after people received two AZD1222 doses.

CDR3 length: 13 residues. Per germline, CDR1 SGHTA and CDR2 FQGNSA. V dropped 8 bases and J dropped 6 bases, with 14 bases sitting between them. Some clones are missing from TCRdb's copy, which holds only in-frame ones; the method was immunoSEQ multiplex PCR. The sample includes about 120,000 clones, roughly nine tenths of them seen just once. The sample here was peripheral blood, taken on day 0 of AZD1222 vaccination. The TCR comes from an adult in good health. The J gene is TRBJ2-1, the V gene TRBV7-2, with D maybe TRBD2 (6 bases). The CDR3 coding sequence is TGTGCCAGCGGCGCGGGACCCATCAATGAGCAGTTCTTC. Amino acids: CASGAGPINEQFF. Supplemented by reference TRBV7-2 and TRBJ2-1, the full variable domain reads GAGVSQSPSNKVTEKGKDVELRCDPISGHTALYWYRQSLGQGLEFLIYFQGNSAPDKSGLPSDRFSAERTGGSVSTLTIQRTQQEDSAVYLCASGAGPINEQFFGPGTRLTVL.